Detailed here is one TCR beta chain. The record originates from a study of blood T cell repertoires in COVID-19. Original methodology: The authors estimated nucleated cell counts from reference gene primer amplification. This table comes from immunoSEQ multiplex PCR, and its TCRdb copy is limited to in-frame clones, with some not included. For V, J and clone size, that table is used; D and trimming come from the DNA. The sample consists of about 130,000 clones, 80% to 90% of them appearing once. J was trimmed by 7 bases and V by 5 bases; bases with no gene match: 4. The germline V gene encodes CDR1 MNHEY and CDR2 SVGAGI. This CDR3 has 12 residues.

Sequencing was done on a sample of peripheral blood. V and J are TRBV6-5 and TRBJ1-2; the match to TRBD1 covers 7 bases. The TCR comes from a woman aged 55-70 years with acute or convalescent COVID-19. CDR3 region: CASSLPGGGYTF. The CDR3 bases are TGTGCCAGCAGTCTACCAGGGGGTGGCTACACCTTC.